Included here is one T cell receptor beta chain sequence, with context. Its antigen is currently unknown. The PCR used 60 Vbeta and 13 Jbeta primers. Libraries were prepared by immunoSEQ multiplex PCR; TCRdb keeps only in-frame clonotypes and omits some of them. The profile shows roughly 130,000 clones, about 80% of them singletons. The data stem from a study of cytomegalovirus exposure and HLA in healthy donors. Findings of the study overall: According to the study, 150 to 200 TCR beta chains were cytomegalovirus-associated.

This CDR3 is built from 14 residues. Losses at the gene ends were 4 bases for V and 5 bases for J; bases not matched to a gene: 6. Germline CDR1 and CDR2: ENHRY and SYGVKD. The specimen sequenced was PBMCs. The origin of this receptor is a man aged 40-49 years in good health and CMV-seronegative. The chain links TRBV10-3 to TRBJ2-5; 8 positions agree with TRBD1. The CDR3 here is CAISADREAETQYF. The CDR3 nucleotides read TGTGCCATCAGTGCGGACAGGGAAGCGGAGACCCAGTACTTC.